The present T cell receptor beta chain was sequenced within a study of T cells in women clearing cervical HPV infection. Notes on the study in general: CIN3+ cases had significantly higher TCR repertoire richness than controls, but evenness did not differ.

The CDR3 is 14 amino acids. Germline values: CDR1 GTSNPN, CDR2 SVGIG (reference sequence). immunoSEQ multiplex PCR used an average of roughly 1,100 ng genomic DNA. Assay: immunoSEQ multiplex PCR; the TCRdb copy retains only in-frame clones and omits some. The repertoire shows tens of thousands of clones; the top ten hold around 9.2%. With respect to this clone: Its antigen remains unidentified. The CDR3 extends 3 residues past the end of the read, so its final part is completed from the germline J gene. Other DNA sequences in the sample encode the same CDR3.

The sequencing input was blood buffy coat. The chain links TRBV30 to TRBJ2-4; possible D gene TRBD2, 6 bases. The receptor comes from a woman aged 18 to 75 with a cervical HPV16 infection that either progressed to CIN3+ or cleared (not recorded which). The sequenced CDR3 bases are TGTGCCTGCTTTCGGTCCGGGGGACTCTATGGT. It translates to CACFRSGGLYG. The whole CDR3 is CACFRSGGLYGQYF.